These 23 T cell receptor beta chains were sequenced from one sample in a study of T cells in Graves' hyperthyroidism and ophthalmopathy. The investigators amplified TCR beta CDR3 regions from RNA transcripts. The TCR CDR3 was amplified in a first-round RT-PCR using the HTBI primer set. TCRdb independently ran MiXCR on the multiplex PCR reads; one entry per CDR3 protein. The sample gives about 290,000 distinct CDR3 sequences, approximately 13% of which show up once; 7% to 9.5% is in the top ten. The sample comprised blood. The source is a woman aged 40-49 years with Graves' hyperthyroidism.

This clonotype was detected ten times or more. J is TRBJ1-1 and V is TRBV11-2; possibly TRBD1 for D (5 bases). The germline V gene has CDR1 SGHAT and CDR2 FQNNGV. Trimming took 2 bases from V and 4 from J, leaving 11 bases between them. The CDR3 length is 14 residues. The CDR3 protein is CASSLYGAGTEAFF. The CDR3 coding sequence is TGTGCCAGCAGCTTATATGGGGCTGGCACTGAAGCTTTCTTT.

The J gene is TRBJ2-7, the V gene TRBV25-1, with 9 bases identical to TRBD1. The J segment lost 4 bases and the V segment lost 5 bases, leaving 12 bases of the junction unmatched. The length of the CDR3 is 16 residues. Germline values: CDR1 MGHDK, CDR2 SYGVNS. CDR3 DNA: TGTGCCAGCAGTCGAACAACAGGGGGCTTATCTTACGAGCAGTACTTC. Residues: CASSRTTGGLSYEQYF.

Only a few counts were recorded for this clonotype. The chain is built from TRBV6-4 and TRBJ1-1, with D possibly being TRBD1 (5 bases). Deletions cut 6 bases from V and 5 bases from J, with 13 bases between. The CDR3 length is 13 residues. Germline values: CDR1 MRHNA, CDR2 SNTAGT. CDR3 loop: CASRLRDGTEAFF. CDR3 nucleotide sequence: TGTGCCAGCAGGCTCAGGGATGGGACTGAAGCTTTCTTT.

This clonotype was picked up many times. The rearrangement uses TRBV6-1 and TRBJ1-4, with D possibly being TRBD1 (6 bases). Germline loops: CDR1 MNHNS, CDR2 SASEGT. The CDR3 runs to 14 residues. Deletions cut 5 bases from V and 8 bases from J, with 15 bases between. CDR3 nucleotides: TGTGCCAGCAGTAGACAGGCTGGGAGAGAAAAACTGTTTTTT. Translation: CASSRQAGREKLFF.

Ten or more counts support this clonotype. The chain is built from TRBV7-2 and TRBJ1-1; D possibly corresponds to TRBD1 (5 bases). Deletions cut 4 bases from V and 0 bases from J, with 9 bases between. This CDR3 has 14 residues. Germline CDR1 reads SGHTA; CDR2 reads FQGNSA. The CDR3, as DNA: TGTGCCAGCAGCTCCGACAGAATGAACACTGAAGCTTTCTTT. As protein: CASSSDRMNTEAFF. Complete variable domain (other parts from reference TRBV7-2 and TRBJ1-1): GAGVSQSPSNKVTEKGKDVELRCDPISGHTALYWYRQSLGQGLEFLIYFQGNSAPDKSGLPSDRFSAERTGGSVSTLTIQRTQQEDSAVYLCASSSDRMNTEAFFGQGTRLTVV.

V gene TRBV19 combines with J gene TRBJ2-1; D remains unclear. Germline-derived CDR1 and CDR2 are LNHDA and SQIVND (reference sequence). The CDR3 spans 13 residues. The V end was cut by 1 base, the J end by 10 bases, with 11 bases between. CDR3 bases: TGTGCCAGTAGTATAGGGCGCCTGGGAGAGCAGTTCTTC. Protein sequence: CASSIGRLGEQFF.

This clonotype was counted between two and nine times. This chain links TRBV29-1 with TRBJ1-1; D may be TRBD1 (6 bases). CDR1 SQVTM and CDR2 ANQGSEA come from the germline V gene. This CDR3 spans 12 amino acids. Trimming removed 6 bases from V and 3 bases from J, with 11 bases in between. CDR3 bases: TGCAGCGTAAACTCAGGGGACACTGAAGCTTTCTTT. As protein: CSVNSGDTEAFF. Variable domain in full (rest from reference TRBV29-1 and TRBJ1-1): SAVISQKPSRDICQRGTSLTIQCQVDSQVTMMFWYRQQPGQSLTLIATANQGSEATYESGFVIDKFPISRPNLTFSTLTVSNMSPEDSSIYLCSVNSGDTEAFFGQGTRLTVV.

The J gene is TRBJ1-4, the V gene TRBV30, with D perhaps TRBD1 (5 bases). Trimming removed 1 base at V and 3 bases at J, with 18 bases between. The germline gives CDR1 GTSNPN, CDR2 SVGIG (reference sequence). The CDR3 is made up of 17 amino acids. The CDR3 is CAWSGWDSRYSNEKLFF. DNA for the CDR3: TGTGCCTGGAGTGGGTGGGACTCCCGCTATTCTAATGAAAAACTGTTTTTT.

In its sample, this clonotype was seen many times. The CDR3 DNA reads TGTGCCATCAGTGACCCGAGGACTAACTATGGCTACACCTTC. The encoded protein is CAISDPRTNYGYTF. This chain uses TRBV10-3 with TRBJ1-2; D unresolved. The V gene lost 3 bases and the J gene lost 0 bases, with 8 bases spanning the gap. The CDR3 covers 14 residues. Germline V gene lookup returns CDR1 ENHRY and CDR2 SYGVKD.

V is TRBV9 and J is TRBJ2-7; 7 nucleotides agree with TRBD1. The CDR3 has 14 residues. Losses at the gene ends were 4 bases for V and 1 base for J; bases not matched to a gene: 5. Germline V gives CDR1 SGDLS, CDR2 YYNGEE. The CDR3 DNA sequence: TGTGCCAGCAGCAAGACAGGGTGGTCCTACGAGCAGTACTTC. Its protein is CASSKTGWSYEQYF.

This clonotype was counted at least ten times. The rearrangement uses TRBV29-1 and TRBJ2-7; D is uncertain. The CDR3 has 10 amino acids. Trimming took 7 bases from V and 5 from J, leaving 9 bases between them. Germline V gene data show CDR1 as SQVTM and CDR2 as ANQGSEA. The CDR3 region has the DNA TGCAGCGCCGGAGACGACGAGCAGTACTTC. It encodes CSAGDDEQYF.

There are many counts of this clonotype. This rearrangement joins TRBV12-3 or TRBV12-4 to TRBJ2-1, with 7 bases identical to TRBD2. V lost 3 bases and J lost 9; bases outside the gene matches: 8. The CDR3 spans 14 residues. The CDR3 DNA reads TGTGCCAGCAGTTTGGGCGGGAGCGGAGGTGAGCAGTTCTTC. Amino acids: CASSLGGSGGEQFF.

The V gene is TRBV12-3 or TRBV12-4, the J gene TRBJ2-1; TRBD2 matches at 12 bases. The CDR3 contains 15 residues. Unmatched junction bases numbered 9, after V lost 5 bases and J lost 10 bases. The DNA of the CDR3 is TGTGCCAGCAGTCGCACTAGCGGGAGGCCTCAAGAGCAGTTCTTC. Its protein is CASSRTSGRPQEQFF.

The V call is TRBV18, the J call TRBJ2-3; a possible D gene is TRBD2 (5 bases). Trimming cost V 2 bases and J 1 base, with 19 bases left between them. This CDR3 is built from 18 residues. The germline V gene encodes CDR1 KGHSH and CDR2 LQKENI. For the CDR3, the DNA is TGTGCCAGCTCACCAAGGGAGCGCAGGCTATCGGGCACAGATACGCAGTATTTT. It yields the protein CASSPRERRLSGTDTQYF.

This clonotype was observed many times. This chain uses TRBV27 with TRBJ1-1; D gene uncertain. The CDR3 spans 12 residues. Germline V gene sequence: CDR1 MNHEY, CDR2 SMNVEV (reference sequence). Trimming removed 8 bases at V and 5 bases at J, with 12 bases between. DNA for the CDR3: TGTGCCAGCGGGGATAGATGGACTGAAGCTTTCTTT. Protein: CASGDRWTEAFF.

The sample holds many counts of this clonotype. This sequence joins TRBV7-2 and TRBJ1-4; D remains ambiguous. The ends were cut back, 1 base at V and 1 base at J, with 10 bases in the middle. The CDR3 extends over 16 amino acids. The germline V gene has CDR1 SGHTA and CDR2 FQGNSA. The CDR3: CASSLGPAQTNEKLFF. CDR3 nucleotide sequence: TGTGCCAGCAGCTTAGGTCCGGCCCAAACTAATGAAAAACTGTTTTTT.

In the case of this clonotype: Possible read error: a much larger clone is one base away. This rearrangement joins TRBV13 to TRBJ1-2, with a weak D call TRBD1 (6 bases). The CDR3 extends over 15 amino acids. Germline CDR1 PRHDT, CDR2 FYEKMQ (reference sequence). The CDR3 protein is CVTRDGLLRGYGYTF. The CDR3 nucleotides read TGTGTCACCCGGGACGGATTACTCAGGGGTTATGGCTACACCTTC.

The chain carries TRBV29-1 and TRBJ2-7; 11 nucleotides align to TRBD1. The CDR3 runs 14 residues. V was pared by 6 bases and J by 1 base, with 5 bases of the junction left unmatched. Germline values: CDR1 SQVTM, CDR2 ANQGSEA. CDR3 DNA sequence: TGCAGCGTCAAGGGACAGGGGGGTTCCTACGAGCAGTACTTC. It yields the protein CSVKGQGGSYEQYF.

Many counts were recorded for this clonotype. The chain links TRBV12-3 or TRBV12-4 to TRBJ2-1, with 10 bases that match TRBD2. V shed 7 bases and J 7 bases; nucleotides not matched to a gene: 19. There are 18 residues in the CDR3. CDR3 in amino acids: CASKESLAGVLIENEQFF. CDR3 DNA sequence: TGTGCCAGCAAGGAGAGTCTAGCGGGAGTCTTAATAGAGAATGAGCAGTTCTTC.

As concerns this clonotype: A read error is possible here, since a much larger clone lies one base away. The chain links TRBV29-1 to TRBJ1-5; maybe TRBD1 (6 bases). V lost 7 bases to trimming and J lost 1 base, with 8 bases between them. This CDR3 has 12 residues. Germline V gene sequence: CDR1 SQVTM, CDR2 ANQGSEA. CDR3 residues: CSATGSNQPQHF. CDR3 sequence (DNA): TGCAGCGCCACAGGGAGCAATCAGCCCCAGCATTTT.

Many counts were recorded for this clonotype. The chain is built from TRBV12-3 or TRBV12-4 and TRBJ1-2; maybe TRBD1 (6 bases). With 7 bases removed from V and 4 bases from J, the gap between germline ends came to 16 bases. The CDR3 contains 14 residues. CDR3 in amino acids: CASTDGGLVYGYTF. The CDR3 DNA sequence: TGTGCCAGCACCGACGGGGGGCTAGTCTATGGCTACACCTTC.

This clonotype was counted at least ten times. CDR3 in amino acids: CASSLLPTQSNEQFF. CDR3 DNA: TGTGCCAGCAGTCTCCTCCCTACCCAATCAAATGAGCAGTTCTTC. The genes are TRBV27 and TRBJ2-1; D gene uncertain. With 5 bases removed from V and 7 bases from J, the gap between germline ends came to 18 bases. The CDR3 runs 15 residues. In germline, CDR1 is MNHEY, CDR2 SMNVEV (reference sequence).

This clonotype was found many times. The chain employs TRBV28 and TRBJ1-1; 10 nucleotides agree with TRBD1. Trimming removed 7 bases from V and 4 bases from J; junction bases left unmatched: 15. CDR3 length: 17 residues. CDR1 and CDR2 from the germline V gene are MDHEN and SYDVKM. The CDR3 here is CASTKTGTGAGATEAFF. The CDR3 nucleotides are TGTGCCAGCACTAAAACCGGGACAGGGGCGGGCGCCACTGAAGCTTTCTTT.